This T cell receptor beta chain comes out of a study of beta chain features in type 1 diabetes. Study overall: The patients were much like the healthy donors in age, gender and cell yields.

Using CD45RO/CCR7/CD25/CD127/CD95/CD27, CD4+ naive, central memory, regulatory and stem cell-like memory cells were sorted. Study-level findings and limits: Any PCR bias toward short templates would affect both groups alike. Within the patient group, naive, central memory and Treg TCRB repertoires appeared more similar to each other than within healthy donors. All four CD4+ subsets of Type 1 diabetes patients contained TCRB CDR3s that were moderately but significantly shorter.

The V end was cut by 3 bases, the J end by 3 bases, with 5 bases between. The CDR3 consists of 11 residues. CDR1 and CDR2 (germline): SQVTM, ANQGSEA. This clone was detected a few times. Its antigen is undetermined. Isolated RNA was reverse transcribed in full, so expressed TCRB transcripts were sequenced. Here immunoSEQ multiplex PCR was the method, and the copy in TCRdb shows in-frame clones only, minus some. The table has fewer than 450,000 clones, roughly 13% seen once; the top ten hold about 0.016%. The sequence was collected from a woman between 18 and 29 years old with type 1 diabetes. V and J are TRBV29-1 and TRBJ1-1; no firm D call. Sequencing was carried out using naive CD4+ T cells from blood. The CDR3 here is CSVESHTEAFF. CDR3 coding DNA: TGCAGCGTTGAGAGTCACACTGAAGCTTTCTTT.